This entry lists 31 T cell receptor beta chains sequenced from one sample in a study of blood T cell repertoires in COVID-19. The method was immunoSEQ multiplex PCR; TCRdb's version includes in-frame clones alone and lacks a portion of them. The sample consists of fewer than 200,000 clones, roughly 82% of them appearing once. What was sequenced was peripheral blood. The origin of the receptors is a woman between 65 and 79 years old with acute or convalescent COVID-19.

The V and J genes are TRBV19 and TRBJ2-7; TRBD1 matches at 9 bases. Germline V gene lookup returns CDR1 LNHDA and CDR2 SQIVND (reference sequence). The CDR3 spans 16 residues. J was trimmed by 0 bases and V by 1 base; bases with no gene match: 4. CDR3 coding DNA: TGTGCCAGTAGTATAGGGACAGGGGTACCCTCCTACGAGCAGTACTTC. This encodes CASSIGTGVPSYEQYF.

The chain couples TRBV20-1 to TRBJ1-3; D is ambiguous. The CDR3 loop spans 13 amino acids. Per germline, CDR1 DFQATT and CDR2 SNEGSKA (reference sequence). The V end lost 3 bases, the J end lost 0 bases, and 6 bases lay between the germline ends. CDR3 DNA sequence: TGCAGTGCTAGTCGGGGCTCTGGAAACACCATATATTTT. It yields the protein CSASRGSGNTIYF.

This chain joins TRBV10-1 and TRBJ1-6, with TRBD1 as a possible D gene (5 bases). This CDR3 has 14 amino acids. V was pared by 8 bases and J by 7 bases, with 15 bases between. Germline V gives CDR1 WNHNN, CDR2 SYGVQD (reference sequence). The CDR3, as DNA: TGCGCCAGCGGCTTCAGGGTGGGGAATTCACCCCTCCACTTT. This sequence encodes CASGFRVGNSPLHF.

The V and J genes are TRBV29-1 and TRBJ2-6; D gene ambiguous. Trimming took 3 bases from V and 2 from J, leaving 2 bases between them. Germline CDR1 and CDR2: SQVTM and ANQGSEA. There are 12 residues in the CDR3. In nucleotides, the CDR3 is TGCAGCGTTGACACTGGGGCCAACGTCCTGACTTTC. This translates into CSVDTGANVLTF.

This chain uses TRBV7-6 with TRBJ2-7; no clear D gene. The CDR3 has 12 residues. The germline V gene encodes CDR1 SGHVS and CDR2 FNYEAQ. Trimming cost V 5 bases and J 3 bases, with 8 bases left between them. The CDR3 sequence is CASSHSGYEQYF. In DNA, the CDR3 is TGTGCCAGCAGCCATTCCGGCTACGAGCAGTACTTC.

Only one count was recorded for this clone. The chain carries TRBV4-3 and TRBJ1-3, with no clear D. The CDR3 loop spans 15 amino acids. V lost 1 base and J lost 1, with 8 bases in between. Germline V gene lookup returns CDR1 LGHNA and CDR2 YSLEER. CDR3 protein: CASSQGRVSGNTIYF. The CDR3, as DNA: TGCGCCAGCAGCCAAGGGAGGGTTTCTGGAAACACCATATATTTT.

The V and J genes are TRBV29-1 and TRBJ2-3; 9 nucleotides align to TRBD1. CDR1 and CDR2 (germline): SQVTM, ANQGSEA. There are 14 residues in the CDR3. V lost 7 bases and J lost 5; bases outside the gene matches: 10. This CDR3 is CSAEPGTGIDTQYF. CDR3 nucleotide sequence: TGCAGCGCTGAGCCCGGGACAGGGATAGATACGCAGTATTTT.

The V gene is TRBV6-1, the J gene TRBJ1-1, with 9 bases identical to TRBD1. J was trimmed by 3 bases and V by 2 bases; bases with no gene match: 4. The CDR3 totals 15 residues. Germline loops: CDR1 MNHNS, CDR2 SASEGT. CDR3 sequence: CASSEPGQGHTEAFF. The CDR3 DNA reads TGTGCCAGCAGTGAACCGGGACAGGGCCACACTGAAGCTTTCTTT.

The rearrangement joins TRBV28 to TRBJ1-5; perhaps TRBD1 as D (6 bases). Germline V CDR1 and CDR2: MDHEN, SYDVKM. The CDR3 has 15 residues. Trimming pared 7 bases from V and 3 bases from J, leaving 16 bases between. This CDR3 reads CASKNRDSLNQPQHF. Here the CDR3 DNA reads TGTGCCAGCAAAAACAGGGATAGCCTCAATCAGCCCCAGCATTTT.

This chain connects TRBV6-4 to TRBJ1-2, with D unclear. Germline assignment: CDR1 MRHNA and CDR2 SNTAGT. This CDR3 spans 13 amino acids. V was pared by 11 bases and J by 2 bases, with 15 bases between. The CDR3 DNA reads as TGTGCCCCCCGAGGGCGAGTAAACTATGGCTACACCTTC. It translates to CAPRGRVNYGYTF.

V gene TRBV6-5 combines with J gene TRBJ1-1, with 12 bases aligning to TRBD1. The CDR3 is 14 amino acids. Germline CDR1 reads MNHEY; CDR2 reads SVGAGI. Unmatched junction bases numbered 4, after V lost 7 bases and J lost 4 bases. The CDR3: CASTTGQGATEAFF. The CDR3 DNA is TGTGCCAGCACCACGGGACAGGGGGCCACTGAAGCTTTCTTT.

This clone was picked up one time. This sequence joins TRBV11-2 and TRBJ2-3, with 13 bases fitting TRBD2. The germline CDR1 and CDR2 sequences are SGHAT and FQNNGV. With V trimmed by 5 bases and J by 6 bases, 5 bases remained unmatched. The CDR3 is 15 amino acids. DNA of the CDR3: TGTGCCAGCAGCCCAGGACTAGCGGGAGTGGATACGCAGTATTTT. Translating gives CASSPGLAGVDTQYF.

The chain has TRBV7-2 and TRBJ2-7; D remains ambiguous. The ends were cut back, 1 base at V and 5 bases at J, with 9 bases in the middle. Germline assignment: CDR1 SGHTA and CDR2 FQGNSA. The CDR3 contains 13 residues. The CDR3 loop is CASSLDPVNEQYF. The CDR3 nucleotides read TGTGCCAGCAGCTTAGACCCGGTTAACGAGCAGTACTTC. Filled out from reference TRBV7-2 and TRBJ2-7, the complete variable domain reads GAGVSQSPSNKVTEKGKDVELRCDPISGHTALYWYRQSLGQGLEFLIYFQGNSAPDKSGLPSDRFSAERTGGSVSTLTIQRTQQEDSAVYLCASSLDPVNEQYFGPGTRLTVT.

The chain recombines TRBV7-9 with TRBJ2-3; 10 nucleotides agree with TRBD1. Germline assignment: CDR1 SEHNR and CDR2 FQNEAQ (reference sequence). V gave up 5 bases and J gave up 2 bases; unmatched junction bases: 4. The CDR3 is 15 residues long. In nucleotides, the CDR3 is TGTGCCAGCAGCCCCGGGACAGGGGCCACAGATACGCAGTATTTT. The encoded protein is CASSPGTGATDTQYF. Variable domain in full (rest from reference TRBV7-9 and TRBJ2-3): DTGVSQNPRHKITKRGQNVTFRCDPISEHNRLYWYRQTLGQGPEFLTYFQNEAQLEKSRLLSDRFSAERPKGSFSTLEIQRTEQGDSAMYLCASSPGTGATDTQYFGPGTRLTVL.

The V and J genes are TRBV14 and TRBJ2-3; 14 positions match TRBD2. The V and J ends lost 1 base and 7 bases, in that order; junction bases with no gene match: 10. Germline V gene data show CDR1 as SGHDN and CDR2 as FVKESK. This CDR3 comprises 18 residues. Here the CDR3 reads CASSQASRLAGGGNTQYF. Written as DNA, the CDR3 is TGTGCCAGCAGCCAAGCCTCTCGACTAGCGGGAGGGGGAAATACGCAGTATTTT.

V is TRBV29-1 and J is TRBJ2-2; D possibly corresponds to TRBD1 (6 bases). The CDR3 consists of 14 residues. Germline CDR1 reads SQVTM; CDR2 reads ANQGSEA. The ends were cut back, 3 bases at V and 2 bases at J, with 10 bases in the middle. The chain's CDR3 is CSVDVQGNTGELFF. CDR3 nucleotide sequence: TGCAGCGTTGATGTACAGGGAAACACCGGGGAGCTGTTTTTT.

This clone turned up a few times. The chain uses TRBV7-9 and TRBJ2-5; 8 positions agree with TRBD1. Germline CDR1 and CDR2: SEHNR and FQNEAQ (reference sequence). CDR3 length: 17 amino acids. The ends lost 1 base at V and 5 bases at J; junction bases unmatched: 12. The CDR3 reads CASSLGVGQGLEETQYF. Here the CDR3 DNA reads TGTGCCAGCAGCTTAGGGGTAGGACAGGGTCTAGAGGAGACCCAGTACTTC. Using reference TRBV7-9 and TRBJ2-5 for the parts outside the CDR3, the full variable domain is DTGVSQNPRHKITKRGQNVTFRCDPISEHNRLYWYRQTLGQGPEFLTYFQNEAQLEKSRLLSDRFSAERPKGSFSTLEIQRTEQGDSAMYLCASSLGVGQGLEETQYFGPGTRLLVL.

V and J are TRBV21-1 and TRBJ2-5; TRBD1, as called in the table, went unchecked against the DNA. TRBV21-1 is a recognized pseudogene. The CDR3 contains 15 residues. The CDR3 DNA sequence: TGTGCCAGCAGCAAAGGCAGGGGGTCACAAGAGACCCAGTACTTC. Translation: CASSKGRGSQETQYF.

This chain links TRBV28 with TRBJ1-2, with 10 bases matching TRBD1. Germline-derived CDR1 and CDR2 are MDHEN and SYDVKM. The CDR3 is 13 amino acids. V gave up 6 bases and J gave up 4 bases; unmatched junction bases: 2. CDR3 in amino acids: CASRGDRGYGYTF. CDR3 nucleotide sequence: TGTGCCAGCAGAGGGGACAGGGGCTATGGCTACACCTTC.

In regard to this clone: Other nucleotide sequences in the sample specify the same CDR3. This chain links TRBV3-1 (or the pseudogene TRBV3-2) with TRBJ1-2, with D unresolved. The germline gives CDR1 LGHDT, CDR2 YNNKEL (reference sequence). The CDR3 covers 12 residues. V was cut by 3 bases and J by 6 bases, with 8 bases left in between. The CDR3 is CASSQGRNGYTF. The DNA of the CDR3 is TGTGCCAGCAGCCAGGGCAGGAATGGCTACACCTTC.

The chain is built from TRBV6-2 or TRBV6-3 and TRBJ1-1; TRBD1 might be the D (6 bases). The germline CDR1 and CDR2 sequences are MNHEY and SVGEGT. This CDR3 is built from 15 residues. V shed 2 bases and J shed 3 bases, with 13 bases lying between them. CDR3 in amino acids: CASSYPEGGDTEAFF. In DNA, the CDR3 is TGTGCCAGCAGTTACCCTGAGGGGGGGGACACTGAAGCTTTCTTT.

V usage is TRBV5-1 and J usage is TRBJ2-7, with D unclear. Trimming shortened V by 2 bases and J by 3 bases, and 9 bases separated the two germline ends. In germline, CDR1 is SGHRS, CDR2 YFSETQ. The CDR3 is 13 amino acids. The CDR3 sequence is CASSLSRSYEQYF. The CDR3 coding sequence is TGCGCCAGCAGCTTATCCCGGAGCTACGAGCAGTACTTC. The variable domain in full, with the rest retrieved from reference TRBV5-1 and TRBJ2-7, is KAGVTQTPRYLIKTRGQQVTLSCSPISGHRSVSWYQQTPGQGLQFLFEYFSETQRNKGNFPGRFSGRQFSNSRSEMNVSTLELGDSALYLCASSLSRSYEQYFGPGTRLTVT.

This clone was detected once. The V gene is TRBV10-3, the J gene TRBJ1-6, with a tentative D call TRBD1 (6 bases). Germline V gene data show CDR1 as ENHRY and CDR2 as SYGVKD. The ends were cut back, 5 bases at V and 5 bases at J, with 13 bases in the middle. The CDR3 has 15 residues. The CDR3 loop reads CAISFSTGDNSPLHF. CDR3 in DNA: TGTGCCATCAGTTTTTCGACAGGAGATAATTCACCCCTCCACTTT.

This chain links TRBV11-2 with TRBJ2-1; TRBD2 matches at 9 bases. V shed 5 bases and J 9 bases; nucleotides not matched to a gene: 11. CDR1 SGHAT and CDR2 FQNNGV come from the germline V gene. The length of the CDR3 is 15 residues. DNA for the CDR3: TGTGCCAGCAGCATCCTGGCGGGAGGGCCCAGTGAGCAGTTCTTC. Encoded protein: CASSILAGGPSEQFF.

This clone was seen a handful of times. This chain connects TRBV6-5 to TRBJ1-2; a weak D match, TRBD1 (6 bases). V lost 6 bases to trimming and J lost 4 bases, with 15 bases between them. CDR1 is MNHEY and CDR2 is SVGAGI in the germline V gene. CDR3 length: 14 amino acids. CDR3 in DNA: TGTGCCAGCAGCAGCCTTCGGACAGTCTATGGCTACACCTTC. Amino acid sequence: CASSSLRTVYGYTF.

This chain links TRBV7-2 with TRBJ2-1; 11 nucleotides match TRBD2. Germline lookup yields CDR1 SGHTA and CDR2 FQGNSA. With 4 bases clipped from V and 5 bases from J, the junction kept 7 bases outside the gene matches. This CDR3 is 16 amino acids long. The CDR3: CASSSRPSGGNNEQFF. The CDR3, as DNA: TGTGCCAGCAGCTCTCGTCCTAGCGGGGGGAACAATGAGCAGTTCTTC.

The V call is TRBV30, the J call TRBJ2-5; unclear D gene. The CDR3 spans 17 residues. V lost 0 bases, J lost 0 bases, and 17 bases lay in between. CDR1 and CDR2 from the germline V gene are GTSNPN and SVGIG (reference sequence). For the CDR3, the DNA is TGTGCCTGGAGTGTACTTTCTTTGCGGAAATACCAAGAGACCCAGTACTTC. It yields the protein CAWSVLSLRKYQETQYF.

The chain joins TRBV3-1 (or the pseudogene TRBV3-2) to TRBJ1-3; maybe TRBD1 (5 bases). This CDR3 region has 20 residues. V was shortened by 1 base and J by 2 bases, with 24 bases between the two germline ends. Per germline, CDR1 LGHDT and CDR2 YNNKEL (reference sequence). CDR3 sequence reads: CASSQALRSGGGLPGNTIYF. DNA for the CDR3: TGTGCCAGCAGCCAAGCTTTAAGAAGTGGGGGGGGACTCCCTGGAAACACCATATATTTT.

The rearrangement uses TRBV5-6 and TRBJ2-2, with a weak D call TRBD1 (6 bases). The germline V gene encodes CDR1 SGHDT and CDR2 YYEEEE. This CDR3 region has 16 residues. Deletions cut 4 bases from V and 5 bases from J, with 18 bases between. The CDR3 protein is CASSPPGHRFTGELFF. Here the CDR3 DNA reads TGTGCCAGCAGCCCACCGGGACACCGGTTTACCGGGGAGCTGTTTTTT.

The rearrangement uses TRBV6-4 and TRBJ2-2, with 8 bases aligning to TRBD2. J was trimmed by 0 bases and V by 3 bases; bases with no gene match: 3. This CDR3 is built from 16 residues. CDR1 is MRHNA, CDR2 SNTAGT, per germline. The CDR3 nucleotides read TGTGCCAGCAGTGAGCAAGCGGGGGCGAACACCGGGGAGCTGTTTTTT. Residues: CASSEQAGANTGELFF.

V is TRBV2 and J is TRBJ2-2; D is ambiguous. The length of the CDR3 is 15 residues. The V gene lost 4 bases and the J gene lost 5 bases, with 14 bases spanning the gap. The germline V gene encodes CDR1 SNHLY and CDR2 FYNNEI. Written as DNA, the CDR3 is TGTGCCAGCAGTGGTCGAGCACTCAGGACCGGGGAGCTGTTTTTT. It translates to CASSGRALRTGELFF.